This T cell receptor (beta chain) comes out of a study of T cell changes during pregnancy in multiple sclerosis. The length of the CDR3 is 16 residues. The V gene's germline CDR1 is SGDLS and CDR2 YYNGEE. V was cut by 6 bases and J by 0 bases, with 16 bases left in between. Data came from immunoSEQ multiplex PCR; TCRdb stores just in-frame clones and leaves some out. The data show 40,000 to 50,000 clones, around nine tenths seen once. Sample: CD4+ T cells from peripheral blood mononuclear cells, taken before pregnancy. This TCR was recovered from a female donor with multiple sclerosis, enrolled in a pregnancy study. V gene TRBV9 combines with J gene TRBJ1-3, with D maybe TRBD1 (5 bases). CDR3: CASTLSMGGSGNTIYF. CDR3 DNA: TGTGCCAGCACCCTTTCCATGGGGGGCTCTGGAAACACCATATATTTT. The variable domain in full, with the rest retrieved from reference TRBV9 and TRBJ1-3, is DSGVTQTPKHLITATGQRVTLRCSPRSGDLSVYWYQQSLDQGLQFLIQYYNGEERAKGNILERFSAQQFPDLHSELNLSSLELGDSALYFCASTLSMGGSGNTIYFGEGSWLTVV.